The rows below give T cell receptor beta chains drawn from one sample of a study of T cell repertoires in cytomegalovirus infection. From the reads, TCRdb called clonotypes with MiXCR, one entry per CDR3 protein. Of around 210,000 distinct CDR3 sequences listed, 6.5% are singletons. Source material: PBMCs. These receptors were collected from a human donor in good health (CMV status not recorded). Some clones in this sample may be carry-over from other donors' samples. Each CDR3 is given with its conserved first and last residue.

V gene	J gene	CDR3 protein
TRBV7-2	TRBJ2-7	CASSLPRQGPYEQYF
TRBV27	TRBJ1-1	CASIGQGDEAFF
TRBV6-6	TRBJ2-2	CASSPTTGRTGELFF
TRBV11-2	TRBJ2-2	CASSLRGGTGELFF
TRBV28	TRBJ1-1	CASSLRMALNTEAFF
TRBV7-2	TRBJ2-2	CASSPRTSGGLNTGELFF
TRBV2	TRBJ2-1	CASSEDRGSPNNEQFF
TRBV5-5	TRBJ2-2	CASSLVAGIGGTGELFF
TRBV7-6	TRBJ1-3	CASSLDDRNSGNTIYF
TRBV2	TRBJ1-2	CASSPGTGYHGYTF
TRBV11-2	TRBJ2-5	CASSFPGSLAGGRSGETQYF
TRBV20-1	TRBJ1-2	CSARTGVGYGYTF
TRBV7-2	TRBJ1-2	CASVPGQGAHGYTF
TRBV7-3	TRBJ2-1	CASSFRGGIDEQFF
TRBV7-9	TRBJ2-5	CASSSDREEETQYF
TRBV11-2	TRBJ2-1	CASSLIGGSINEQFF
TRBV11-2	TRBJ1-2	CASSLQDREEGYTF
TRBV4-1	TRBJ1-2	CASSPPTGGLGYTF
TRBV5-1	TRBJ1-1	CASSLDGRGNTEAFF
TRBV29-1	TRBJ1-1	CSVMDRGLETEAFF
TRBV7-8	TRBJ2-3	CASSPLGLATQYF
TRBV7-9	TRBJ1-2	CASSFLGRTNYGYTF
TRBV20-1	TRBJ2-5	CSARDGQAQETQYF
TRBV5-1	TRBJ2-1	CASSFLGPDEQFF
TRBV28	TRBJ2-2	CASSFAGMDTGELFF
TRBV5-5	TRBJ2-2	CASSTRGFGVGGELFF
TRBV12-3/TRBV12-4	TRBJ1-4	CASSSGQGTEKLFF
TRBV7-2	TRBJ1-2	CASSLAGNGYTF
TRBV6-2/TRBV6-3	TRBJ2-5	CASSRGGPETQYF
TRBV11-2	TRBJ2-1	CASSSLAGGVHEQFF
TRBV7-2	TRBJ1-4	CASSGGPGTGGEKLFF
TRBV7-2	TRBJ2-7	CASSLAPRPDYEQYF
TRBV29-1	TRBJ1-5	CSHRGRMRNQPQHF
TRBV29-1	TRBJ1-2	CSVDGQGTVWIGGYTF
TRBV7-2	TRBJ2-3	CASSLEGSFGTDTQYF
TRBV10-3	TRBJ2-4	CAISVGQGALKAKNIQYF
TRBV12-3/TRBV12-4	TRBJ2-5	CASSLGGSGQTQYF